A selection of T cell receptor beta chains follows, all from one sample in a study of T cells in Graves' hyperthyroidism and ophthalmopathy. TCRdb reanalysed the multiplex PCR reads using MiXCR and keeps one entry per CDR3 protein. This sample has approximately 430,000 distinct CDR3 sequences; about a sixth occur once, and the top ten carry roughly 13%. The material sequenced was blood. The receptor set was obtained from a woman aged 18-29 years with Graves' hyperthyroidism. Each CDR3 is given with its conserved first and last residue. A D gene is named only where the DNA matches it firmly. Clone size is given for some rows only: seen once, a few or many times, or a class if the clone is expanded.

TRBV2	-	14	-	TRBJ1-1	CASSPQGIYTEAFF	TGTGCCAGCAGTCCCCAGGGTATTTACACTGAAGCTTTCTTT
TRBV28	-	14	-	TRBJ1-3	CASSLSRVGNTIYF	TGTGCCAGCAGTTTAAGCAGGGTTGGAAACACCATATATTTT
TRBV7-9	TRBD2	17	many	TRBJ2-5	CASSLPRRREAQETQYF	TGTGCCAGCAGCTTACCCCGACGGCGGGAGGCCCAAGAGACCCAGTACTTC
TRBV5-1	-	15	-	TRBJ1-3	CASSLDRNSGNTIYF	TGCGCCAGCAGCTTGGACAGGAACTCTGGAAACACCATATATTTT
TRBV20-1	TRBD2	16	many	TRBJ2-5	CSARGVAGDPQETQYF	TGCAGTGCTAGAGGGGTAGCGGGGGACCCACAAGAGACCCAGTACTTC
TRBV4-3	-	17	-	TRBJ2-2	CASSQLGQGMNTGELFF	TGCGCCAGCAGCCAACTGGGTCAGGGTATGAACACCGGGGAGCTGTTTTTT
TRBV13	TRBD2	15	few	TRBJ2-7	CASSSGTSGIYEQYF	TGTGCCAGCAGCTCCGGGACTAGCGGGATCTACGAGCAGTACTTC
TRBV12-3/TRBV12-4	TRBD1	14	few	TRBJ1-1	CASSTTGQNTEAFF	TGTGCCAGCAGTACGACAGGGCAGAACACTGAAGCTTTCTTT
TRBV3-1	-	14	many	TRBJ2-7	CASSQGRGVNEQYF	TGTGCCAGCAGCCAAGGCAGGGGAGTGAACGAGCAGTACTTC
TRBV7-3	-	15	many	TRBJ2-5	CASSSDAGSRETQYF	TGTGCCAGCAGCTCGGATGCGGGCTCGCGAGAGACCCAGTACTTC
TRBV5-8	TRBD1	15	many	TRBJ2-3	CASSLGQVSTDTQYF	TGTGCCAGCAGCCTCGGACAGGTTAGCACAGATACGCAGTATTTT
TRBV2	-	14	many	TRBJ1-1	CASRTTAMNTEAFF	TGTGCCAGCAGGACGACGGCTATGAACACTGAAGCTTTCTTT
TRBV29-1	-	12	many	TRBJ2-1	CSVETGRGEQFF	TGCAGCGTTGAGACTGGACGGGGAGAGCAGTTCTTC
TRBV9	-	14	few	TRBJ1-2	CASSYESSTVGYTF	TGTGCCAGCAGCTATGAATCTAGTACGGTGGGCTACACCTTC
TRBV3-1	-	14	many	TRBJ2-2	CASSQGTGSGELFF	TGTGCCAGCAGCCAAGGGACGGGTTCCGGGGAGCTGTTTTTT
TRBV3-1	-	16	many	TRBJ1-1	CASSQVPGRVGTEAFF	TGTGCCAGCAGCCAAGTGCCGGGGCGTGTTGGGACTGAAGCTTTCTTT
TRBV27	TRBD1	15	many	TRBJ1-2	CASSTTGKELYGYTF	TGTGCCAGCAGTACGACAGGGAAAGAACTATATGGCTACACCTTC
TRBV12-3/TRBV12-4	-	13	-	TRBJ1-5	CASSIQSNQPQHF	TGTGCCAGCAGTATACAGAGCAATCAGCCCCAGCATTTT
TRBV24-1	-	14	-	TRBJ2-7	CATGGSGGGGEQYF	TGTGCCACCGGTGGTTCGGGTGGGGGCGGCGAGCAGTACTTC
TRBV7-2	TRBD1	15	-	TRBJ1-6	CASSLGDRIRSPLHF	TGTGCCAGCAGCCTTGGGGACAGGATTCGATCACCCCTCCACTTT
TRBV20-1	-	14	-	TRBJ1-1	CSAALGGLNTEAFF	TGCAGTGCTGCCCTGGGGGGCCTGAACACTGAAGCTTTCTTT
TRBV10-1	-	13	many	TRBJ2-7	CASSESGTYEQYF	TGCGCCAGCAGTGAGTCCGGGACCTACGAGCAGTACTTC
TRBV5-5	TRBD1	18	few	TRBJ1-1	CASSLITGGLGMNTEAFF	TGTGCCAGCAGCTTAATCACAGGGGGCTTGGGAATGAACACTGAAGCTTTCTTT
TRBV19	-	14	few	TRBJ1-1	CASSTGVMNTEAFF	TGTGCCAGTAGTACAGGGGTTATGAACACTGAAGCTTTCTTT
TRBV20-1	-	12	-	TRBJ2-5	CSASRNDETQYF	TGCAGTGCTTCCCGTAATGACGAGACCCAGTACTTC
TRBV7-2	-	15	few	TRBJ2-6	CASSAFRSGANVLTF	TGTGCCAGCAGCGCCTTTCGCTCTGGGGCCAACGTCCTGACTTTC
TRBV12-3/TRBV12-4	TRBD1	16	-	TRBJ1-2	CASSASGTGGVYGYTF	TGTGCCAGCAGTGCGTCCGGGACAGGGGGTGTATATGGCTACACCTTC
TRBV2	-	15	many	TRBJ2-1	CASSVESGAYNEQFF	TGTGCCAGCAGTGTGGAGAGCGGAGCCTACAATGAGCAGTTCTTC
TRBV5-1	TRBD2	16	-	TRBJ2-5	CASSLGVSGGQETQYF	TGCGCCAGCAGCCTGGGGGTTAGCGGGGGCCAAGAGACCCAGTACTTC
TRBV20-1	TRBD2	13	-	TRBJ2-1	CSARGTRHNEQFF	TGCAGTGCTAGAGGGACTAGACACAATGAGCAGTTCTTC
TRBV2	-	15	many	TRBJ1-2	CASSELAPQNYGYTF	TGTGCCAGCAGTGAGTTAGCACCTCAGAACTATGGCTACACCTTC
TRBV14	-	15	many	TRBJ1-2	CASSQEQGRDYGYTF	TGTGCCAGCAGCCAAGAACAGGGAAGGGACTATGGCTACACCTTC
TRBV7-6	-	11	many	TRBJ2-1	CASSLGGVTFF	TGTGCCAGCAGCTTAGGGGGGGTTACGTTCTTC
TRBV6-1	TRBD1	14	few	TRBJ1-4	CASSPRGRIEKLFF	TGTGCCAGCAGTCCGAGGGGGCGCATTGAAAAACTGTTTTTT
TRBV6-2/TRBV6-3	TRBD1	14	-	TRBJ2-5	CASSLRQGGETQYF	TGTGCCAGCAGTCTACGACAGGGTGGGGAGACCCAGTACTTC
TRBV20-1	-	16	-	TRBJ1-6	CSARRTGSGYNSPLHF	TGCAGTGCCCGACGGACGGGCAGCGGGTATAATTCACCCCTCCACTTT
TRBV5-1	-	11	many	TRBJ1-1	CASSPGTEAFF	TGTGCCAGCAGCCCTGGTACTGAAGCTTTCTTT
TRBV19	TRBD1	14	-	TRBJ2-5	CASSIDRGRETQYF	TGTGCCAGTAGTATTGACAGGGGCCGGGAGACCCAGTACTTC
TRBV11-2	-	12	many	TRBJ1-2	CASSLQGYGYTF	TGTGCCAGCAGCTTACAGGGTTATGGCTACACCTTC
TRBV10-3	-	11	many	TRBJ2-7	CASRGADEQYF	TGTGCCTCAAGGGGGGCTGACGAGCAGTACTTC
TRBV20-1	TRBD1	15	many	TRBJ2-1	CSAPGQGSRNNEQFF	TGCAGTGCACCGGGACAGGGGTCCCGCAACAATGAGCAGTTCTTC
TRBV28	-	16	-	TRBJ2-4	CASSFWDTQQKNIQYF	TGTGCCAGCAGTTTTTGGGATACGCAACAAAAAAACATTCAGTACTTC
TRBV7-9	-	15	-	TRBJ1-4	CASSLALESNEKLFF	TGTGCCAGCAGCTTAGCTCTAGAATCTAATGAAAAACTGTTTTTT
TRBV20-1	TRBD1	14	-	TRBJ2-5	CSAMNRGREETQYF	TGCAGTGCTATGAACAGGGGGCGCGAGGAGACCCAGTACTTC
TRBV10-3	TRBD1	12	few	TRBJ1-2	CAIRGQESGYTF	TGTGCCATCAGAGGACAGGAATCTGGCTACACCTTC
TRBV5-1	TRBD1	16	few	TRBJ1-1	CASSWGTGQGSSEAFF	TGCGCCAGCAGCTGGGGTACGGGACAGGGTTCCTCTGAAGCTTTCTTT
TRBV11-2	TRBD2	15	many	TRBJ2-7	CASSPNSGLTYEQYF	TGTGCCAGCAGCCCAAACTCGGGACTAACCTACGAGCAGTACTTC
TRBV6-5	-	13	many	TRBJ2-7	CASSYPDSYEQYF	TGTGCCAGCAGTTATCCAGACTCCTACGAGCAGTACTTC
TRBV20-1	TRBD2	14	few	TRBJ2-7	CSARGLAYFGEQYF	TGCAGTGCTAGAGGACTAGCGTATTTCGGCGAGCAGTACTTC
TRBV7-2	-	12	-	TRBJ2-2	CASSLTPGELFF	TGTGCCAGCAGCTTAACTCCCGGGGAGCTGTTTTTT
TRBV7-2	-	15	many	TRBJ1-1	CASSLRSTGNTEAFF	TGTGCCAGCAGCTTGCGGAGTACAGGGAACACTGAAGCTTTCTTT
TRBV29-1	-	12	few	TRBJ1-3	CSVGGPGNTIYF	TGCAGCGTTGGGGGTCCTGGAAACACCATATATTTT
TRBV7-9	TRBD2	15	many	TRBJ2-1	CASRSPGGNYNEQFF	TGTGCCAGCAGATCACCGGGGGGGAACTACAATGAGCAGTTCTTC
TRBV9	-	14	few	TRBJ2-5	CASSVGISQETQYF	TGTGCCAGCAGCGTCGGAATCTCCCAAGAGACCCAGTACTTC